This T cell receptor (beta chain) was recovered during a study of blood T cells in healthy people across ages. General study findings and limits: Age advanced and TCR beta diversity per million T cells fell, roughly linearly.

Next came a second PCR, run for roughly 6 to 11 cycles, which used a sample-barcoded 5' primer along with a J-beta primer mix. Using its own MiXCR run on the 5' RACE reads, TCRdb lists one record per CDR3 protein. The table lists about a million distinct CDR3 sequences, under 50% of them singletons. After removal of 0 bases from V and 8 bases from J, the junction contained 3 bases not matched to a gene. From germline, CDR1 is MGHRA and CDR2 YSYEKL. The CDR3 sequence is 14 residues long. On this clonotype: Antigen: not known.

This sequence was found in a man aged 30 to 45 in good health. V usage is TRBV4-1 and J usage is TRBJ2-1; 8 bases fit TRBD2. Sequenced sample: blood. The CDR3 coding sequence is TGCGCCAGCAGCCAAGATAGCGGGGCCCATGAGCAGTTCTTC. It specifies CASSQDSGAHEQFF.